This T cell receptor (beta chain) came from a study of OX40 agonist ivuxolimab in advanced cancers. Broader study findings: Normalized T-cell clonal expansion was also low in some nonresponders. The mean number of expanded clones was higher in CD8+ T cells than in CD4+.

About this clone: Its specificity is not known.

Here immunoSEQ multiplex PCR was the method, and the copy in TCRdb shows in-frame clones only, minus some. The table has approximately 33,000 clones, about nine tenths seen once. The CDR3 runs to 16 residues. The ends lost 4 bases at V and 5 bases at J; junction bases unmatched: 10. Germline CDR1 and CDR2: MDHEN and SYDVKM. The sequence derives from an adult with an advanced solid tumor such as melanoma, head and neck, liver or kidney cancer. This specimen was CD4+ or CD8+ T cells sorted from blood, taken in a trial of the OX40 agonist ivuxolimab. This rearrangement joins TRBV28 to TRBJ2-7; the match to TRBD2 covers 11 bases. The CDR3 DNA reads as TGTGCCAGCAGTTGGGAAATAGCGGGAGGGTCCGACGAGCAGTACTTC. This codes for CASSWEIAGGSDEQYF.